This T cell receptor beta chain was recorded in a study of cytomegalovirus exposure and HLA in healthy donors. The sample holds one count of this clone. What it binds is unknown. Study conclusions and caveats: The authors listed 150 or so TCR beta chains as cytomegalovirus-associated.

CDR1 WNHNN and CDR2 SYGVQD come from the germline V gene (reference sequence). This CDR3 has 15 amino acids. The V and J ends lost 4 bases and 5 bases, in that order; junction bases with no gene match: 9. PCR employed 60 Vbeta and 13 Jbeta primers. Only in-frame clones appear in the TCRdb table, and some are missing; sequencing was by immunoSEQ multiplex PCR. The table records 35,000 to 40,000 clones, 70% to 75% of them present only once. The chain has TRBV10-1 and TRBJ2-3; TRBD2 matches 7 bases. The specimen was PBMCs. The receptor's source is a man aged 25-45 years in good health and CMV-seronegative. The CDR3, as DNA: TGCGCCAGCAGTGTAACGAGCGGGGTACAAGATACGCAGTATTTT. It translates to CASSVTSGVQDTQYF.